Below are 24 T cell receptor beta chains sequenced from a single sample in a study of shared clonotypes between healthy human individuals. The method was immunoSEQ multiplex PCR; TCRdb's version includes in-frame clones alone and lacks a portion of them. The repertoire holds approximately 2,000,000 clones, with 93% as singletons. CD45RO-negative CD8 cells positively selected for CCR7 made up the naive population, which excluded terminally differentiated effector memory CD45RA+ cells. The sample was naive CD8+ T cells from PBMCs. These receptors were obtained from a man aged 18 to 29 in good health. Some clones in this sample may be carry-over from other donors' samples.

J is TRBJ2-2 and V is TRBV5-5; 7 bases fit TRBD1. The CDR3 contains 16 residues. The ends lost 0 bases at V and 3 bases at J; junction bases unmatched: 5. CDR1 and CDR2 from the germline V gene are SGHKS and YYEKEE (reference sequence). In DNA, the CDR3 is TGTGCCAGCAGCTTGGAACCAGGGGGTGACACCGGGGAGCTGTTTTTT. Translated, it gives CASSLEPGGDTGELFF.

The rearrangement joins TRBV25-1 to TRBJ1-2, with D perhaps matching TRBD1 (6 bases). The CDR3 is made up of 15 amino acids. The germline V gene encodes CDR1 MGHDK and CDR2 SYGVNS. With 0 bases removed from V and 8 bases from J, the gap between germline ends came to 16 bases. This CDR3 reads CASSEYPGQPGGYTF. In DNA, the CDR3 is TGTGCCAGCAGTGAATACCCCGGACAGCCCGGCGGCTACACCTTC.

The chain has TRBV5-6 and TRBJ1-1; D is unresolved. Germline CDR1 reads SGHDT; CDR2 reads YYEEEE. This CDR3 is built from 15 residues. With 0 bases removed from V and 12 bases from J, the gap between germline ends came to 21 bases. CDR3 protein: CASSLGFVWSQETFF. The CDR3 nucleotides are TGTGCCAGCAGCTTGGGATTTGTCTGGTCCCAGGAAACTTTCTTT.

The CDR3 loop reads CASSYTQGGLDEKLFF. In nucleotides, the CDR3 is TGTGCCAGCAGTTATACGCAGGGCGGCTTAGATGAAAAACTGTTTTTT. The chain is built from TRBV7-9 and TRBJ1-4; tentatively, D is TRBD1 (5 bases). V was shortened by 6 bases and J by 6 bases, with 20 bases between the two germline ends. The CDR3 extends over 16 amino acids. The germline gives CDR1 SEHNR, CDR2 FQNEAQ (reference sequence).

V is TRBV29-1 and J is TRBJ1-1; D is unresolved. The CDR3 loop spans 11 amino acids. The germline gives CDR1 SQVTM, CDR2 ANQGSEA. Trimming pared 1 base from V and 7 bases from J, leaving 7 bases between. The DNA of the CDR3 is TGCAGCGTTGAAGTGGCCGGTGAAGCTTTCTTT. Amino acids: CSVEVAGEAFF.

The CDR3 sequence: CASQTPQGQTQYF. In DNA, the CDR3 is TGTGCCAGCCAGACCCCACAGGGGCAGACCCAGTACTTC. The gene calls are TRBV28 and TRBJ2-5, with 7 bases matching TRBD1. Germline V gene sequence: CDR1 MDHEN, CDR2 SYDVKM. With 8 bases clipped from V and 6 bases from J, the junction kept 9 bases outside the gene matches. This CDR3 has 13 amino acids.

Notes on this clone: The sample has other DNA sequences that encode this CDR3 too. The gene calls are TRBV27 and TRBJ1-1, with unresolved D. The germline CDR1 and CDR2 sequences are MNHEY and SMNVEV (reference sequence). The V and J ends lost 3 bases and 3 bases respectively, with 8 bases between them. There are 13 residues in the CDR3. This chain's CDR3 is CASSLREDTEAFF. CDR3 sequence (DNA): TGTGCCAGCAGTTTGCGCGAGGACACTGAAGCTTTCTTT.

In its sample, this clone was seen once. The rearrangement joins TRBV19 to TRBJ1-5, with 7 bases lining up with TRBD1. The junction had 9 bases not matched to a gene; V was cut back by 3 bases and J by 7 bases. Germline values: CDR1 LNHDA, CDR2 SQIVND (reference sequence). The CDR3 totals 15 residues. CDR3 sequence: CASSIASTGWQPQHF. CDR3 DNA sequence: TGTGCCAGTAGTATTGCTTCGACAGGGTGGCAGCCCCAGCATTTT.

This rearrangement joins TRBV4-3 to TRBJ1-5, with D uncertain. CDR3 length: 15 amino acids. Looked up from germline, CDR1 is LGHNA and CDR2 is YSLEER. Trimming left V 1 base short and J 2 bases short, with 9 bases between. CDR3 nucleotide sequence: TGCGCCAGCAGCCAAGTATTCCGGGGCAATCAGCCCCAGCATTTT. This encodes CASSQVFRGNQPQHF.

J is TRBJ2-2 and V is TRBV5-6; TRBD2 might be the D (5 bases). CDR3 length equals 16 residues. Deletions cut 0 bases from V and 2 bases from J, with 11 bases between. Looked up from germline, CDR1 is SGHDT and CDR2 is YYEEEE. In DNA form, the CDR3 reads TGTGCCAGCAGCTTGGAGGAGCGGCGAAACACCGGGGAGCTGTTTTTT. Translated, it gives CASSLEERRNTGELFF. Using reference TRBV5-6 and TRBJ2-2 for the parts outside the CDR3, the full variable domain is DAGVTQSPTHLIKTRGQQVTLRCSPKSGHDTVSWYQQALGQGPQFIFQYYEEEERQRGNFPDRFSGHQFPNYSSELNVNALLLGDSALYLCASSLEERRNTGELFFGEGSRLTVL.

Notes on this clone: Distinct nucleotide sequences in the sample also encode this CDR3. The V call is TRBV9, the J call TRBJ2-5; no clear D. Germline V gene data show CDR1 as SGDLS and CDR2 as YYNGEE. The CDR3 extends over 14 amino acids. V was trimmed by 0 bases and J by 5 bases, leaving 11 bases between them. CDR3 in DNA: TGTGCCAGCAGCGTAGGCCCGGGCAGGGAGACCCAGTACTTC. Translated, it gives CASSVGPGRETQYF.

The genes are TRBV6-5 and TRBJ2-7, with 8 bases aligning to TRBD2. Per germline, CDR1 MNHEY and CDR2 SVGAGI. This CDR3 comprises 15 residues. Unmatched junction bases numbered 8, after V lost 6 bases and J lost 1 base. CDR3 amino acids: CASSLTGTSSYEQYF. The CDR3 nucleotides are TGTGCCAGCAGCCTAACCGGGACTAGTTCCTACGAGCAGTACTTC.

The chain is built from TRBV28 and TRBJ1-4, with TRBD1 as a possible D gene (5 bases). The germline V gene encodes CDR1 MDHEN and CDR2 SYDVKM. This CDR3 region has 20 residues. The ends were cut back, 6 bases at V and 8 bases at J, with 34 bases in the middle. CDR3 sequence: CASSDPTHLGVGTIREKLFF. CDR3 nucleotide sequence: TGTGCCAGCAGCGACCCCACACACCTCGGGGTGGGGACGATCAGGGAAAAACTGTTTTTT.

The count of this clone is one. The chain recombines TRBV10-3 with TRBJ2-7; 9 positions match TRBD1. The V segment lost 10 bases and the J segment 0 bases; nucleotides outside the gene matches: 10. There are 15 residues in the CDR3. Germline CDR1 and CDR2: ENHRY and SYGVKD. The CDR3 protein is CASTLGQGSSYEQYF. As DNA, the CDR3 is TGTGCCAGCACTCTGGGACAGGGAAGCTCCTACGAGCAGTACTTC.

For the CDR3, the DNA is TGTGCCAGCAGCCAAGGGTTATCCTCTGCTAAGCATGGCTACACCTTC. Translated: CASSQGLSSAKHGYTF. The V gene is TRBV13, the J gene TRBJ1-2; D is undetermined. CDR1 and CDR2 (germline): PRHDT, FYEKMQ (reference sequence). This CDR3 is built from 16 residues. V lost 5 bases, J lost 6 bases, and 22 bases lay in between.

The chain couples TRBV10-1 to TRBJ2-7; 7 bases match TRBD1. Germline trimming cut 2 bases from V and 2 bases from J; bases unmatched to any gene: 3. The CDR3 is made up of 14 amino acids. Germline-derived CDR1 and CDR2 are WNHNN and SYGVQD (reference sequence). CDR3 in amino acids: CASSERDSAYEQYF. The CDR3 region has the DNA TGCGCCAGCAGTGAGAGGGACAGTGCCTACGAGCAGTACTTC.

The J gene is TRBJ1-1, the V gene TRBV9, with D hard to call. Germline assignment: CDR1 SGDLS and CDR2 YYNGEE. The CDR3 has 13 residues. The ends were cut back, 4 bases at V and 3 bases at J, with 10 bases in the middle. The CDR3 DNA sequence: TGTGCCAGCAGCCCCCCGGTTGACACTGAAGCTTTCTTT. This sequence encodes CASSPPVDTEAFF. The full variable domain, in which reference TRBV9 and TRBJ1-1 provide the parts outside the CDR3, is DSGVTQTPKHLITATGQRVTLRCSPRSGDLSVYWYQQSLDQGLQFLIQYYNGEERAKGNILERFSAQQFPDLHSELNLSSLELGDSALYFCASSPPVDTEAFFGQGTRLTVV.

The gene calls are TRBV15 and TRBJ2-4; D uncertain. The CDR3 extends over 18 amino acids. The germline V and J ends were trimmed by 3 bases and 0 bases, with 18 bases remaining between them. The germline gives CDR1 LNHNV, CDR2 YYDKDF (reference sequence). The CDR3 DNA reads as TGTGCCACCAGCAGGGCAAAGGTTCCCAAACAAGCCAAAAACATTCAGTACTTC. Translating gives CATSRAKVPKQAKNIQYF.

The chain carries TRBV19 and TRBJ1-5; 9 nucleotides agree with TRBD1. Germline lookup yields CDR1 LNHDA and CDR2 SQIVND (reference sequence). J was trimmed by 6 bases and V by 5 bases; bases with no gene match: 11. The CDR3 sequence is 16 residues long. The CDR3 here is CASSAPVRTGAQPQHF. CDR3 in DNA: TGTGCCAGTAGTGCCCCCGTGAGGACAGGGGCTCAGCCCCAGCATTTT.

The chain combines TRBV27 with TRBJ2-7, with 8 bases that match TRBD1. CDR3 size: 14 residues. The V gene end was trimmed by 2 bases and the J gene end by 6 bases; junction bases not matched to a gene: 6. Germline assignment: CDR1 MNHEY and CDR2 SMNVEV (reference sequence). CDR3 loop: CASSLRTGRFEQYF. In DNA form, the CDR3 reads TGTGCCAGCAGTTTAAGGACAGGGCGTTTCGAGCAGTACTTC.

The rearrangement joins TRBV7-3 to TRBJ2-3, with 7 bases aligning to TRBD1. Trimming cost V 5 bases and J 3 bases; bases outside gene matches: 8. Germline V gene sequence: CDR1 SGHTA, CDR2 FQGTGA. The CDR3 is 15 residues long. The CDR3 reads CASSQGDSKTDTQYF. In nucleotides, the CDR3 is TGTGCCAGCAGCCAGGGGGACAGCAAGACAGATACGCAGTATTTT.

The rearrangement uses TRBV7-9 and TRBJ2-1; 7 bases align to TRBD2. In germline, CDR1 is SEHNR, CDR2 FQNEAQ (reference sequence). CDR3 length: 17 residues. V dropped 5 bases and J dropped 7; count of bases not matched to a gene: 17. CDR3 residues: CASSNFQTSRTGNEQFF. The CDR3 DNA sequence: TGTGCCAGCAGCAATTTCCAGACTAGCCGTACGGGGAATGAGCAGTTCTTC.

The chain couples TRBV14 to TRBJ2-7; 8 nucleotides align to TRBD2. The CDR3 is 14 amino acids. In germline, CDR1 is SGHDN, CDR2 FVKESK. V shed 4 bases, J shed 5 bases, and the junction held 7 bases outside the gene matches. This CDR3 is CASSLAGRSHEQYF. DNA of the CDR3: TGTGCCAGCAGCCTAGCGGGAAGGTCGCACGAGCAGTACTTC.

The rearrangement links TRBV5-5 to TRBJ1-1; no reliable D call. The CDR3 length is 13 residues. The V and J ends lost 3 bases and 0 bases respectively, with 6 bases between them. Germline assignment: CDR1 SGHKS and CDR2 YYEKEE (reference sequence). Written as DNA, the CDR3 is TGTGCCAGCAGCTCCCTCATGAACACTGAAGCTTTCTTT. Translating gives CASSSLMNTEAFF.